Following are 16 T cell receptor beta chains from one sample sequenced in a study of blood T cell repertoires in COVID-19. Libraries were prepared by immunoSEQ multiplex PCR; TCRdb keeps only in-frame clonotypes and omits some of them. This table holds roughly 90,000 clones, around 86% found once. The sequencing input was peripheral blood. The source of these receptors is a human donor in a cohort sampled during active COVID-19.

The chain combines TRBV9 with TRBJ2-1; no reliable D call. This CDR3 contains 13 residues. Germline assignment: CDR1 SGDLS and CDR2 YYNGEE. The V gene lost 3 bases and the J gene lost 0 bases, with 4 bases spanning the gap. CDR3 region: CASSASSYNEQFF. The CDR3 region has the DNA TGTGCCAGCAGCGCATCCTCCTACAATGAGCAGTTCTTC.

This clone was recorded only once. The chain is built from TRBV10-1 and TRBJ2-3, with 8 positions matching TRBD2. The CDR3 is 15 amino acids. The junction had 9 bases not matched to a gene; V was cut back by 2 bases and J by 8 bases. Germline V gene data show CDR1 as WNHNN and CDR2 as SYGVQD (reference sequence). In DNA, the CDR3 is TGCGCCAGCAGTGAGGAAGCGGGAGCTGGTGGTACGCAGTATTTT. Residues: CASSEEAGAGGTQYF.

This clone was seen only a few times. The chain combines TRBV6-6 with TRBJ2-7; D may be TRBD1 (6 bases). The V gene's germline CDR1 is MNHNY and CDR2 SVGAGI (reference sequence). V was pared by 0 bases and J by 4 bases, with 10 bases between. The CDR3 has 14 residues. The CDR3 sequence is CASSYSGTGYEQYF. Written as DNA, the CDR3 is TGTGCCAGCAGTTACTCGGGAACAGGGTACGAGCAGTACTTC.

The CDR3 reads CASSSWTASDEAFF. The DNA for the CDR3 is TGTGCCAGCAGCTCGTGGACAGCCAGCGATGAAGCTTTCTTT. The V call is TRBV28, the J call TRBJ1-1; perhaps TRBD1 as D (6 bases). V was cut by 6 bases and J by 7 bases, with 18 bases left in between. Germline CDR1 reads MDHEN; CDR2 reads SYDVKM. The CDR3 has 14 residues.

V and J are TRBV6-6 and TRBJ2-3; D unclear. CDR3 length: 13 amino acids. Germline CDR1 reads MNHNY; CDR2 reads SVGAGI (reference sequence). Deletions cut 7 bases from V and 6 bases from J, with 14 bases between. The CDR3 nucleotides read TGTGCCAGCAACCGTAACCCCCGGGATACGCAGTATTTT. Its protein is CASNRNPRDTQYF.

The chain couples TRBV4-2 to TRBJ2-1, with TRBD2 as a possible D gene (5 bases). The CDR3 totals 15 residues. Per germline, CDR1 LGHNA and CDR2 YNFKEQ. Trimming stripped 2 bases from V and 6 bases from J, with 14 bases between. CDR3 amino acids: CASSQRGLSTNEQFF. The CDR3 nucleotides read TGTGCCAGCAGCCAAAGAGGACTGTCAACCAATGAGCAGTTCTTC.

This clone was detected only a few times. The chain joins TRBV5-1 to TRBJ1-6, with 7 bases matching TRBD1. Germline CDR1 reads SGHRS; CDR2 reads YFSETQ. The J segment lost 5 bases and the V segment lost 4 bases, leaving 3 bases of the junction unmatched. The CDR3 runs to 14 residues. CDR3 loop: CASSIGQDNSPLHF. Here the CDR3 DNA reads TGCGCCAGCAGCATAGGACAGGATAATTCACCCCTCCACTTT. The full variable domain, in which reference TRBV5-1 and TRBJ1-6 provide the parts outside the CDR3, is KAGVTQTPRYLIKTRGQQVTLSCSPISGHRSVSWYQQTPGQGLQFLFEYFSETQRNKGNFPGRFSGRQFSNSRSEMNVSTLELGDSALYLCASSIGQDNSPLHFGNGTRLTVT.

The CDR3 bases are TGCGCCAGCAGTGATCAGATCTCTGGAAACACCATATATTTT. Encoded protein: CASSDQISGNTIYF. The gene calls are TRBV10-2 and TRBJ1-3; D call uncertain. From germline, CDR1 is WSHSY and CDR2 SAAADI. The CDR3 spans 14 residues. V was pared by 3 bases and J by 0 bases, with 6 bases between.

The chain links TRBV5-1 to TRBJ2-1; 8 nucleotides align to TRBD1. The junction had 9 bases not matched to a gene; V was cut back by 2 bases and J by 8 bases. From germline, CDR1 is SGHRS and CDR2 YFSETQ. The length of the CDR3 is 15 residues. The chain's CDR3 is CASSFWAQGADEQFF. As DNA, the CDR3 is TGCGCCAGCAGCTTTTGGGCCCAGGGGGCGGATGAGCAGTTCTTC.

The V gene is TRBV21-1, the J gene TRBJ2-7; the table's D gene call, TRBD2, was not cross checked with the DNA. TRBV21-1 is deemed a pseudogene. The CDR3 covers 11 residues. CDR3 sequence: CASPDYFEQYF. CDR3 bases: TGTGCCAGCCCTGACTACTTCGAGCAGTACTTC.

The chain employs TRBV7-6 and TRBJ1-1; D ambiguous. Germline CDR1 SGHVS, CDR2 FNYEAQ. The CDR3 contains 14 residues. The ends were cut back, 3 bases at V and 1 base at J, with 9 bases in the middle. The CDR3 loop is CASSFGVGNTEAFF. CDR3 bases: TGTGCCAGCAGCTTCGGGGTGGGGAACACTGAAGCTTTCTTT.

The gene calls are TRBV19 and TRBJ1-1, with D hard to call. V was shortened by 5 bases and J by 1 base, with 8 bases between the two germline ends. Germline lookup yields CDR1 LNHDA and CDR2 SQIVND (reference sequence). The CDR3 contains 13 residues. CDR3 region: CASSPFPNTEAFF. Here the CDR3 DNA reads TGTGCCAGTAGTCCATTCCCGAACACTGAAGCTTTCTTT.

V is TRBV28 and J is TRBJ2-1, with 8 nucleotides matching TRBD2. The ends lost 6 bases at V and 5 bases at J; junction bases unmatched: 9. Germline V CDR1 and CDR2: MDHEN, SYDVKM. This CDR3 spans 15 amino acids. The CDR3 coding sequence is TGTGCCAGCAGCCCGGGGGGGAGCTCAAACAATGAGCAGTTCTTC. This codes for CASSPGGSSNNEQFF.

In DNA form, the CDR3 reads TGTGCCAGCAGAAGAACAGGGACCACTGAAGCTTTCTTT. Its translation: CASRRTGTTEAFF. The chain joins TRBV28 to TRBJ1-1; TRBD1 is a possible D gene (6 bases). The germline V and J ends were trimmed by 6 bases and 4 bases, with 12 bases remaining between them. Germline values: CDR1 MDHEN, CDR2 SYDVKM. The CDR3 contains 13 residues. Looking up the rest from reference TRBV28 and TRBJ1-1 gives the full variable domain: DVKVTQSSRYLVKRTGEKVFLECVQDMDHENMFWYRQDPGLGLRLIYFSYDVKMKEKGDIPEGYSVSREKKERFSLILESASTNQTSMYLCASRRTGTTEAFFGQGTRLTVV.

In this sample, this clone turned up once. The chain has TRBV4-1 and TRBJ1-1; possible D gene TRBD1, 6 bases. This CDR3 is 15 amino acids long. V was pared by 0 bases and J by 7 bases, with 15 bases between. The germline V gene has CDR1 MGHRA and CDR2 YSYEKL. CDR3 sequence reads: CASSQEAGDTDEAFF. CDR3 nucleotide sequence: TGCGCCAGCAGCCAAGAAGCAGGGGACACCGATGAAGCTTTCTTT.

J is TRBJ2-3 and V is TRBV28, with 10 nucleotides matching TRBD1. This CDR3 comprises 15 residues. Germline V gene lookup returns CDR1 MDHEN and CDR2 SYDVKM. The V gene end was trimmed by 5 bases and the J gene end by 2 bases; junction bases not matched to a gene: 4. This CDR3 is CASSPGQGITDTQYF. As DNA, the CDR3 is TGTGCCAGCAGTCCGGGACAGGGGATCACAGATACGCAGTATTTT.